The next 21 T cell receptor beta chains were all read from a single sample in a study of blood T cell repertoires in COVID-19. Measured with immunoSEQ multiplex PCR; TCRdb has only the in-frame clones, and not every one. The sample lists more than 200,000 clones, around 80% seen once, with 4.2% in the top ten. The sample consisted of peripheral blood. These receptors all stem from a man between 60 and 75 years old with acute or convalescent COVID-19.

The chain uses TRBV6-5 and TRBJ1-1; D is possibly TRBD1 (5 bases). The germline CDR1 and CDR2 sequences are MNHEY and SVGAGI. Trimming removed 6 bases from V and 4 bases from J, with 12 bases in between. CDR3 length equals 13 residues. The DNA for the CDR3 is TGTGCCAGCAGCTGGGGGAGGGGCACTGAAGCTTTCTTT. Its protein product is CASSWGRGTEAFF.

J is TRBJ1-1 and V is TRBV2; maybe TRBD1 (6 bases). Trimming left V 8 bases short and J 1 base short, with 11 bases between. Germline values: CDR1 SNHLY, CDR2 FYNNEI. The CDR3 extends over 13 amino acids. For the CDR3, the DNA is TGTGCCAGCTTTAGGGACAAGAACACTGAAGCTTTCTTT. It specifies CASFRDKNTEAFF. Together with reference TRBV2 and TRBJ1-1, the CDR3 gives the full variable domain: EPEVTQTPSHQVTQMGQEVILRCVPISNHLYFYWYRQILGQKVEFLVSFYNNEISEKSEIFDDQFSVERPDGSNFTLKIRSTKLEDSAMYFCASFRDKNTEAFFGQGTRLTVV.

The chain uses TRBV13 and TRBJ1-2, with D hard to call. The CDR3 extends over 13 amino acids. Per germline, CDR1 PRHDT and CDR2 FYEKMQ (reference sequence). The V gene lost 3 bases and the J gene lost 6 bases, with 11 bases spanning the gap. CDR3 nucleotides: TGTGCCAGCAGCTTCCCGGGATGGAATGGCTACACCTTC. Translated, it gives CASSFPGWNGYTF.

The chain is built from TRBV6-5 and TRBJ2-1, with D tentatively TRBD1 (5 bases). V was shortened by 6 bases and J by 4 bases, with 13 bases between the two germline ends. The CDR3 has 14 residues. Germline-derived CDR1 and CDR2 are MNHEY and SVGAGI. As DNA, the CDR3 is TGTGCCAGCAGATCGTCTAGGGGTTACAATGAGCAGTTCTTC. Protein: CASRSSRGYNEQFF.

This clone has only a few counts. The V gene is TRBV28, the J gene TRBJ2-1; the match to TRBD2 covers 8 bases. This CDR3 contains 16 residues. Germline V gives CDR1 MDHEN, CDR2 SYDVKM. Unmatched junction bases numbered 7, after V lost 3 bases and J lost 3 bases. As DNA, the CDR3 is TGTGCCAGCAGTTTTTGGGTAGCGGGGTACTACAATGAGCAGTTCTTC. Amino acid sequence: CASSFWVAGYYNEQFF.

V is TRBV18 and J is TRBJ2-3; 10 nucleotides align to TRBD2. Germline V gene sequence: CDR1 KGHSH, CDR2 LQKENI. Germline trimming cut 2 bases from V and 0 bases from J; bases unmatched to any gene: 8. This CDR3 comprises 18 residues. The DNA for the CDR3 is TGTGCCAGCTCACCAATCGGGCTAGCGGGGGTTAGCACAGATACGCAGTATTTT. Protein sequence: CASSPIGLAGVSTDTQYF.

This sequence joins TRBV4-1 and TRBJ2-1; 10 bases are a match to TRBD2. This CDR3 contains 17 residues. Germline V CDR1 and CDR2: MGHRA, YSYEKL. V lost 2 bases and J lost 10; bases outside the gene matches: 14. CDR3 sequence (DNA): TGCGCCAGCAGCCAACAAGGAGCTAGCGGGGGACTCTGGGAGCAGTTCTTC. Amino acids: CASSQQGASGGLWEQFF.

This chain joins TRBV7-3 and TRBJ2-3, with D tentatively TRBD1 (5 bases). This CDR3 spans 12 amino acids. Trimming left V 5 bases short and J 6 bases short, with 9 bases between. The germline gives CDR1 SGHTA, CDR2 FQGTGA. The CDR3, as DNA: TGTGCCAGCAGCCCAGGGATGGATACGCAGTATTTT. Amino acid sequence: CASSPGMDTQYF.

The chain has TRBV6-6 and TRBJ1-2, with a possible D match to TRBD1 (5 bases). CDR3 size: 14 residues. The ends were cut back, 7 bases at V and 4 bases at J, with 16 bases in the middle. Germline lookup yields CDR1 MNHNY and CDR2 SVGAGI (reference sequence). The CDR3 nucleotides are TGTGCCAGCACCCCCCCCGGACAACTCTATGGCTACACCTTC. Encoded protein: CASTPPGQLYGYTF.

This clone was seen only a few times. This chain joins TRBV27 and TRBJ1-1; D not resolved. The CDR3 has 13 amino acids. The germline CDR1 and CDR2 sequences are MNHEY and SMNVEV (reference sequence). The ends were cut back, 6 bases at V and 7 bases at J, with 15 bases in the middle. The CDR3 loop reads CASSSGQLLEAFF. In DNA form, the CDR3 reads TGTGCCAGCAGCAGCGGGCAGCTACTTGAAGCTTTCTTT.

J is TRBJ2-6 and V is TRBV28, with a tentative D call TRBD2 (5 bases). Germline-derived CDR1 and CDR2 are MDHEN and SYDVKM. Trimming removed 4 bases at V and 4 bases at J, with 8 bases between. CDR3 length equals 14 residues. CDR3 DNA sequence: TGTGCCAGCAGTTACGGGGTCGGGGCCAACGTCCTGACTTTC. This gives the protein CASSYGVGANVLTF.

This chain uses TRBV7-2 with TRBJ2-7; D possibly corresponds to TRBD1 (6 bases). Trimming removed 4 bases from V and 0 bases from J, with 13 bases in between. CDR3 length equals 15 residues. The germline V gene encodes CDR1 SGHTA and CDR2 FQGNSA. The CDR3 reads CASSSSGGPSYEQYF. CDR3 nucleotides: TGTGCCAGCAGCTCTTCTGGGGGCCCCTCCTACGAGCAGTACTTC.

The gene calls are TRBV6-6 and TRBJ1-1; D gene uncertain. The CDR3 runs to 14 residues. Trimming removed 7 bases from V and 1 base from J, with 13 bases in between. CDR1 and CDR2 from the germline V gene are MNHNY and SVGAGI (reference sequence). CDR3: CASTRGPPNTEAFF. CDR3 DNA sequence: TGTGCCAGCACCAGAGGTCCCCCGAACACTGAAGCTTTCTTT.

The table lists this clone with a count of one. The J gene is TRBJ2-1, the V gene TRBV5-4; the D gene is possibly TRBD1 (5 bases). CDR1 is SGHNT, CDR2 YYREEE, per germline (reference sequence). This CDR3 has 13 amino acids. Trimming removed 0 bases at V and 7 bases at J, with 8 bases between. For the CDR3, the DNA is TGTGCCAGCAGCTTGGGACAGTCGAATGAGCAGTTCTTC. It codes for CASSLGQSNEQFF.

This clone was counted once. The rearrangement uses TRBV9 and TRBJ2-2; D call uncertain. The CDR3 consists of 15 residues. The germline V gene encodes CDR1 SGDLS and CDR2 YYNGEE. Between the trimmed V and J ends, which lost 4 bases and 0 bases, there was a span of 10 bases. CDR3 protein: CASSPFVANTGELFF. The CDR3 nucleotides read TGTGCCAGCAGCCCCTTTGTCGCGAACACCGGGGAGCTGTTTTTT.

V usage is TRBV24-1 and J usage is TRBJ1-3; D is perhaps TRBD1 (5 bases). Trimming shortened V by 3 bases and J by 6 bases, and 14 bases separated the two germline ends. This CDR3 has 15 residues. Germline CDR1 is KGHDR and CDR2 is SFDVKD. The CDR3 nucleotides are TGTGCCACCAGTGATGTACGGGGGGATCAAAACACCATATATTTT. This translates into CATSDVRGDQNTIYF.

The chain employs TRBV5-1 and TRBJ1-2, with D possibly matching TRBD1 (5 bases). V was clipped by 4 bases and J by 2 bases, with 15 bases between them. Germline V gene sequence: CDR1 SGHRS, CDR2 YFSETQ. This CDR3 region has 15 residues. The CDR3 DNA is TGCGCCAGCAGCCTGGGGCGGGGCCTGAACTATGGCTACACCTTC. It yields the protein CASSLGRGLNYGYTF.

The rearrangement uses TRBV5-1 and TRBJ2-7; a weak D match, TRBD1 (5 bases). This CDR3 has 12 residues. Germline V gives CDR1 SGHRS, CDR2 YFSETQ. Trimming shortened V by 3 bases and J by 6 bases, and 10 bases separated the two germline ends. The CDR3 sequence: CASSSSQGEQYF. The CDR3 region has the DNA TGCGCCAGCAGCTCCAGCCAGGGCGAGCAGTACTTC.

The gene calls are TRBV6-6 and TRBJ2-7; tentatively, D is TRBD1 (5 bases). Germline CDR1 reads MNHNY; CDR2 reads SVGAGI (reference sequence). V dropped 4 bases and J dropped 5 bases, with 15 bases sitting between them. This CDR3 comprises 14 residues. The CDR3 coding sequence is TGTGCCAGCAGTTTGACCTCGACAGTCAACGAGCAGTACTTC. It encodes CASSLTSTVNEQYF.

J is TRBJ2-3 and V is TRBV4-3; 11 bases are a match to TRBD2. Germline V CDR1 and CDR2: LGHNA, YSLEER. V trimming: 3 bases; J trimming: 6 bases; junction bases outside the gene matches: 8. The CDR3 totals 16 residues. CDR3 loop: CASSQVSGRAYDTQYF. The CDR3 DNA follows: TGCGCCAGCAGCCAGGTTAGCGGGAGGGCCTACGATACGCAGTATTTT.

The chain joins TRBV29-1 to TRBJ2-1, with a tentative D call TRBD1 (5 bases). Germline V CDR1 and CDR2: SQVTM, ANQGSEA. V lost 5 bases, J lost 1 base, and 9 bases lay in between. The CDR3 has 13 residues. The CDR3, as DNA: TGCAGCGTTACAGGAGAGTCCTACAATGAGCAGTTCTTC. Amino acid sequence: CSVTGESYNEQFF.